This T cell receptor beta chain was documented in a study of technical replicates of blood from several donors. Assay: immunoSEQ multiplex PCR; the TCRdb copy retains only in-frame clones and omits some. This sample has under 95,000 clones; 95% occur once, and the top ten carry over 0.2%. CDR3 length: 16 residues. Germline CDR1 and CDR2: SGHAT and FQNNGV. V lost 7 bases to trimming and J lost 6 bases; unmatched junction nucleotides: 14. This sequence was found in a human donor in good health. The chain has TRBV11-2 and TRBJ2-2, with TRBD2 matching over 7 bases. The sequenced sample consisted of T cells isolated from PBMCs. The CDR3 loop reads CASTRREAGRAGELFF. DNA of the CDR3: TGTGCCAGCACTCGTCGGGAGGCAGGGCGTGCCGGGGAGCTGTTTTTT.